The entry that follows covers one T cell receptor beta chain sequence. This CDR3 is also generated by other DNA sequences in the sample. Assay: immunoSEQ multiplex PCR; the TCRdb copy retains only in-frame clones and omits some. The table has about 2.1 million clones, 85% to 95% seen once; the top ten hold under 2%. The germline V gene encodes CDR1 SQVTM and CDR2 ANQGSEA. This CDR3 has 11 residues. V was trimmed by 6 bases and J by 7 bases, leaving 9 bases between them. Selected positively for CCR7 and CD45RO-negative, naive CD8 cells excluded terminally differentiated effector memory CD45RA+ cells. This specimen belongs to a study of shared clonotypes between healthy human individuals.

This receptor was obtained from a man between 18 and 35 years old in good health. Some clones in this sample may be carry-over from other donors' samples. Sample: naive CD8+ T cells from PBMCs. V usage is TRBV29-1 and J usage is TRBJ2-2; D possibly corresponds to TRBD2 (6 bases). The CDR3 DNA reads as TGCAGCGTAAGAGCGGGCGGGGAGCTGTTTTTT. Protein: CSVRAGGELFF.